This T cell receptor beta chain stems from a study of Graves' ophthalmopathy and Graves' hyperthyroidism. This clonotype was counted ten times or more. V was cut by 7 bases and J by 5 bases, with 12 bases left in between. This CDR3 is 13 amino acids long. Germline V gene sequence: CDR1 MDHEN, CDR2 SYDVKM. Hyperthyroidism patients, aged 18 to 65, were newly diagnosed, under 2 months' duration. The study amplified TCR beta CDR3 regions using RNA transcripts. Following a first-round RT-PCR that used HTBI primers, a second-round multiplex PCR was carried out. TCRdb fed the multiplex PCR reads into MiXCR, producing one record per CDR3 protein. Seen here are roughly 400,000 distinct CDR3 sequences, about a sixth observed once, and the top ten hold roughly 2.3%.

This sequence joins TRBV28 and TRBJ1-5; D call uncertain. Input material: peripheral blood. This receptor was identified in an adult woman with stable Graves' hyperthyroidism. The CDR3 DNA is TGTGCCAGCAAAGGGCGCAACCATCAGCCCCAGCATTTT. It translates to CASKGRNHQPQHF.